The TCR beta chain under discussion was sequenced for a study of blood T cell repertoires in COVID-19. Study details: Samples representing acute and convalescent COVID-19 were sourced from the United States, Italy and Spain. The analysed material was cDNA or gDNA that came from T cells, B-cell-depleted T cells, or PBMCs.

Germline loops: CDR1 SGHKS, CDR2 YYEKEE (reference sequence). This CDR3 has 16 residues. V lost 4 bases, J lost 3 bases, and 8 bases stayed unmatched. In the authors' methods: How many nucleated cells were present was estimated from reference gene primer amplification. The assay was immunoSEQ multiplex PCR, and TCRdb's table has in-frame clones only and misses some. Clonal size and the V and J genes are those of that table, whereas D and trimming came from the DNA. Among approximately 130,000 clones listed, around 90% were seen once. V gene TRBV5-5 combines with J gene TRBJ2-1; the match to TRBD2 covers 9 bases. The material sequenced was peripheral blood. This clonotype originated in a human donor in a cohort sampled during active COVID-19. The CDR3 region is CASSPTTSGLYNEQFF. In DNA, the CDR3 is TGTGCCAGCAGCCCCACGACTAGCGGTCTCTACAATGAGCAGTTCTTC.